This T cell receptor (beta chain) was captured by sequencing in a study of blood T cell repertoires in COVID-19. Generated by immunoSEQ multiplex PCR, the TCRdb table keeps only in-frame clones and is missing some. The profile shows about 95,000 clones, about 89% of them singletons. The CDR3 is 12 amino acids. Germline V gene sequence: CDR1 SEHNR, CDR2 FQNEAQ (reference sequence). V shed 4 bases and J 8 bases; nucleotides not matched to a gene: 1. This clonotype originated in a man between 60 and 70 years old with COVID-19, enrolled during active disease. The chain joins TRBV7-9 to TRBJ2-2, with 7 bases matching TRBD1. Material: peripheral blood. Here the CDR3 DNA reads TGTGCCAGCAGCTGGGACAGAGGGGAGCTGTTTTTT. This encodes CASSWDRGELFF.